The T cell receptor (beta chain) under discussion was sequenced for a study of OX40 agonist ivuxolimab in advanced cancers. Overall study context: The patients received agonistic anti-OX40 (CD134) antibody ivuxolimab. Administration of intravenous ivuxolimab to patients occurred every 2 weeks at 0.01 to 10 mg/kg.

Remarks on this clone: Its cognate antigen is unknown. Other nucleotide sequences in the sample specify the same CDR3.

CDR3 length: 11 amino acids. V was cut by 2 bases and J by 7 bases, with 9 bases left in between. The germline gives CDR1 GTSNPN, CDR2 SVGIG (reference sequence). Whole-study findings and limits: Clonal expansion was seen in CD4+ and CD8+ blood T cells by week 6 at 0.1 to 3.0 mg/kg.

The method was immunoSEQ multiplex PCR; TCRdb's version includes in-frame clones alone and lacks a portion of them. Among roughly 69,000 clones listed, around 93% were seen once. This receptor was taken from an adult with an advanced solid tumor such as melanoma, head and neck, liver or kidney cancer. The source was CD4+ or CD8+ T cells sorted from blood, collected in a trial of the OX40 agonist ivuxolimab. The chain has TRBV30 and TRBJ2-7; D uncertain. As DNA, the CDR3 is TGTGCCTGGAGTCTCTCGACAGAGCAGTACTTC. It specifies CAWSLSTEQYF.